This TCR beta chain was recovered during a study of T cell repertoires in cytomegalovirus infection. Study background: A matching HLA type, together with CMV infection, was signaled by public TCR beta signatures. The study's findings and limits: Totalled public TCR beta family frequency picked out people who carried CMV plus the relevant HLA. HLA-C-restricted CMV-specific TCR beta clonotypes prevailed in the ex vivo response.

TCRdb processed the reads anew with MiXCR; each CDR3 protein has one entry. The data hold 300,000 to 400,000 distinct CDR3 sequences, with 15% to 20% observed a single time. This clonotype has just a few counts. Its target is unknown. The J segment lost 7 bases and the V segment lost 6 bases, leaving 12 bases of the junction unmatched. CDR3 length: 17 amino acids. V and J are TRBV12-3 or TRBV12-4 and TRBJ2-7; 16 bases are a match to TRBD2. The source is a human donor in good health (CMV status not recorded). Some clones in this sample may be carry-over from other donors' samples. Material for sequencing was PBMCs. As DNA, the CDR3 is TGTGCCAGCAGCACGGGACTAGCGGGAGGGCTCACGGGGGAGCAGTACTTC. Amino acids: CASSTGLAGGLTGEQYF.